These T cell receptor beta chains were read from a single sample in a study of cytomegalovirus exposure and HLA in healthy donors. The data were produced by immunoSEQ multiplex PCR, yet TCRdb's version contains in-frame clones alone and is incomplete. Seen here are under 250,000 clones, about 80% observed once, and the top ten hold approximately 6%. The sample comprised PBMCs. The receptors were gathered from a middle-aged man in good health and CMV-seropositive. Each CDR3 is given with its conserved first and last residue. The order of the fields is J gene, V gene, D gene, clone size, CDR3 protein, CDR3 DNA. A D gene is named only where the DNA matches it firmly. Part of the rows lack a size; the others show once, few, many or a class for expanded clones.

TRBJ1-1	TRBV18	TRBD1	-	CASSPPQGISTEAFF	TGTGCCAGCTCACCCCCACAGGGGATAAGTACTGAAGCTTTCTTT
TRBJ2-1	TRBV27	TRBD2	once	CATRLAAHWDNEQFF	TGTGCCACAAGACTAGCGGCCCACTGGGACAATGAGCAGTTCTTC
TRBJ1-1	TRBV6-1	-	-	CASSGYRDEAFF	TGTGCCAGCAGTGGTTACAGGGACGAAGCTTTCTTT
TRBJ1-5	TRBV30	-	-	CAWSVQGGGNQPQHF	TGTGCCTGGAGTGTACAGGGCGGGGGAAATCAGCCCCAGCATTTT
TRBJ1-1	TRBV6-1	-	-	CASTNPRGTEAFF	TGTGCCAGCACTAACCCCAGGGGCACTGAAGCTTTCTTT
TRBJ1-2	TRBV6-1	TRBD1	once	CASSGGTADVYGYTF	TGTGCCAGCAGTGGAGGGACAGCCGACGTGTATGGCTACACCTTC
TRBJ2-5	TRBV2	TRBD1	-	CASSEARTGGAETQYF	TGTGCCAGCAGTGAAGCGCGCACAGGGGGCGCAGAGACCCAGTACTTC
TRBJ2-1	TRBV6-5	-	-	CASSINTGSNEQFF	TGTGCCAGCAGTATTAACACAGGTAGCAATGAGCAGTTCTTC
TRBJ1-5	TRBV6-8	-	-	CASSYLGRVNQPQHF	TGTGCCAGCAGTTACCTGGGCAGGGTAAATCAGCCCCAGCATTTT
TRBJ1-6	TRBV10-3	-	few	CATSGTPKRGSPLHF	TGTGCCACTTCGGGGACACCAAAAAGGGGTTCACCCCTCCACTTT
TRBJ2-7	TRBV6-4	-	once	CASSPAGDAYEQYF	TGTGCCAGCAGTCCTGCAGGGGATGCCTACGAGCAGTACTTC
TRBJ2-1	TRBV6-5	TRBD1	-	CASSPGQITFDPQFF	TGTGCCAGCAGTCCGGGACAGATCACCTTCGACCCCCAGTTCTTC
TRBJ2-1	TRBV5-1	TRBD2	-	CASSLGGRPRDEQFF	TGCGCCAGCAGCTTGGGCGGGAGGCCCCGAGATGAGCAGTTCTTC
TRBJ1-1	TRBV30	-	-	CAWNLKDFRGGFTEAFF	TGTGCCTGGAACCTTAAGGATTTCAGGGGAGGGTTCACTGAAGCTTTCTTT
TRBJ2-7	TRBV30	TRBD1	-	CAWSLGTGGQVCEQYF	TGTGCCTGGAGCCTCGGGACAGGGGGACAAGTCTGCGAGCAGTACTTC
TRBJ1-1	TRBV30	-	-	CAWTDGGANTEAFF	TGTGCCTGGACCGATGGGGGGGCGAACACTGAAGCTTTCTTT
TRBJ1-3	TRBV6-5	TRBD1	-	CASRSTGSGNTIYF	TGTGCCAGCAGGTCGACAGGGTCTGGAAACACCATATATTTT
TRBJ2-4	TRBV4-1	TRBD1	-	CASSQEGQGVKNIQYF	TGCGCCAGCAGCCAGGAGGGACAGGGGGTGAAAAACATTCAGTACTTC
TRBJ2-1	TRBV6-5	TRBD2	-	CASRRTSGSYEQFF	TGTGCCAGCAGGAGGACTAGCGGGAGCTATGAGCAGTTCTTC
TRBJ2-1	TRBV29-1	TRBD2	-	CSVEGLALMSYNEQFF	TGCAGCGTTGAGGGACTAGCGCTTATGTCCTACAATGAGCAGTTCTTC
TRBJ2-1	TRBV10-3	-	-	CAISRLEAEQFF	TGTGCCATCAGTCGGCTCGAGGCTGAGCAGTTCTTC
TRBJ2-3	TRBV4-2	TRBD2	-	CASSQESGGADTQYF	TGTGCCAGCAGCCAAGAGTCGGGAGGGGCAGATACGCAGTATTTT
TRBJ2-4	TRBV5-6	-	few	CASSLRGAKNIQYF	TGTGCCAGCAGCTTGAGGGGAGCCAAAAACATTCAGTACTTC
TRBJ2-1	TRBV19	TRBD2	-	CASSILLAGGPRNEQFF	TGTGCCAGTAGTATCCTACTAGCGGGAGGGCCTCGGAATGAGCAGTTCTTC
TRBJ1-2	TRBV5-4	TRBD1	-	CASSAPGQGFYGYTF	TGTGCCAGCAGCGCCCCGGGACAGGGGTTCTATGGCTACACCTTC
TRBJ2-1	TRBV2	TRBD2	-	CASTTRTSGRFSYNEQFF	TGTGCCAGCACCACTAGGACTAGCGGAAGGTTCTCCTACAATGAGCAGTTCTTC
TRBJ2-1	TRBV5-1	TRBD2	-	CASSQGLAASYNEQFF	TGCGCCAGCAGCCAGGGACTAGCGGCCTCCTACAATGAGCAGTTCTTC
TRBJ2-1	TRBV27	-	-	CASSLSARRRSYNEQFF	TGTGCCAGCAGTTTATCGGCCCGGCGGCGCTCCTACAATGAGCAGTTCTTC
TRBJ2-3	TRBV2	TRBD2	once	CASSEPGLAGGPRTDTQYF	TGTGCCAGCAGTGAACCGGGACTAGCGGGAGGGCCTCGGACAGATACGCAGTATTTT
TRBJ2-3	TRBV10-2	TRBD1	-	CATSDRGTTDTQYF	TGCGCCACCTCGGACAGGGGAACCACAGATACGCAGTATTTT
TRBJ2-1	TRBV27	-	once	CASSPGVALTYNEQFF	TGTGCCAGCAGCCCCGGTGTCGCGCTGACCTACAATGAGCAGTTCTTC
TRBJ2-4	TRBV2	TRBD2	-	CASSEFKRGGSPLAKNIQYF	TGTGCCAGCAGTGAATTCAAGCGGGGGGGAAGCCCCTTAGCCAAAAACATTCAGTACTTC
TRBJ1-2	TRBV29-1	TRBD1	-	CSVAQGGGYTF	TGCAGCGTTGCACAGGGGGGTGGCTACACCTTC
TRBJ2-1	TRBV9	TRBD2	-	CASSVALTSGRGDEQFF	TGTGCCAGCAGCGTAGCTCTAACTAGCGGCCGGGGCGATGAGCAGTTCTTC
TRBJ2-7	TRBV10-3	TRBD2	-	CAIRREIDYEQYF	TGTGCCATCAGGCGGGAGATTGACTACGAGCAGTACTTC
TRBJ2-7	TRBV4-1	-	-	CASSPRTNGGYEQYF	TGCGCCAGCAGCCCAAGGACTAACGGGGGCTACGAGCAGTACTTC
TRBJ2-4	TRBV5-6	-	few	CASSNSAPGGRNIQYF	TGTGCCAGCAGCAACTCCGCACCCGGGGGTAGAAACATTCAGTACTTC
TRBJ2-1	TRBV5-4	TRBD2	once	CASSSGLAGGDEQFF	TGTGCCAGCAGCTCGGGACTAGCGGGAGGCGATGAGCAGTTCTTC
TRBJ1-1	TRBV5-4	TRBD1	-	CASSLDRGTEAFF	TGTGCCAGCAGCTTGGACAGGGGCACTGAAGCTTTCTTT
TRBJ1-1	TRBV19	-	-	CASPPADGTEAFF	TGTGCCTCCCCCCCGGCGGATGGGACTGAAGCTTTCTTT
TRBJ1-3	TRBV4-1	-	-	CASSQVNRVNTIYF	TGCGCCAGCAGCCAAGTAAACAGGGTGAACACCATATATTTT
TRBJ2-3	TRBV5-1	-	-	CASSLAGDTDTQYF	TGCGCCAGCAGCTTGGCAGGGGACACAGATACGCAGTATTTT
TRBJ1-2	TRBV19	TRBD1	-	CASSGTGGFGYTF	TGTGCCAGTAGTGGGACAGGGGGCTTTGGCTACACCTTC
TRBJ1-2	TRBV5-1	TRBD1	-	CASSFTGGDYGYTF	TGCGCCAGCAGCTTTACAGGGGGGGACTATGGCTACACCTTC
TRBJ1-2	TRBV6-1	-	-	CASNPGRQFTYGYTF	TGTGCCAGCAATCCCGGGCGACAGTTTACGTACGGCTACACCTTC